The T cell receptor beta chain described here comes from a study of blood T cell repertoires in COVID-19. Study at large: Sites across the United States, Italy and Spain contributed samples from acute and convalescent COVID-19.

The germline V gene has CDR1 ENHRY and CDR2 SYGVKD. After removal of 4 bases from V and 5 bases from J, the junction contained 4 bases not matched to a gene. CDR3 length: 14 residues. In the original analysis: Using reference gene primer amplification, nucleated cell counts were estimated. TCRdb's table, derived via immunoSEQ multiplex PCR, lists solely in-frame clones and lacks some. The D gene and trimming were derived from the DNA, and the V and J assignments and clone size from that table. The repertoire holds about 55,000 clones, with 75% to 95% as singletons. This clonotype originated in an elderly man with acute or convalescent COVID-19. The rearrangement uses TRBV10-3 and TRBJ1-1, with 10 bases matching TRBD1. The material sequenced was peripheral blood. The CDR3 region is CAISGDRGGTEAFF. The CDR3 DNA reads TGTGCCATCAGTGGGGACAGGGGAGGTACTGAAGCTTTCTTT.